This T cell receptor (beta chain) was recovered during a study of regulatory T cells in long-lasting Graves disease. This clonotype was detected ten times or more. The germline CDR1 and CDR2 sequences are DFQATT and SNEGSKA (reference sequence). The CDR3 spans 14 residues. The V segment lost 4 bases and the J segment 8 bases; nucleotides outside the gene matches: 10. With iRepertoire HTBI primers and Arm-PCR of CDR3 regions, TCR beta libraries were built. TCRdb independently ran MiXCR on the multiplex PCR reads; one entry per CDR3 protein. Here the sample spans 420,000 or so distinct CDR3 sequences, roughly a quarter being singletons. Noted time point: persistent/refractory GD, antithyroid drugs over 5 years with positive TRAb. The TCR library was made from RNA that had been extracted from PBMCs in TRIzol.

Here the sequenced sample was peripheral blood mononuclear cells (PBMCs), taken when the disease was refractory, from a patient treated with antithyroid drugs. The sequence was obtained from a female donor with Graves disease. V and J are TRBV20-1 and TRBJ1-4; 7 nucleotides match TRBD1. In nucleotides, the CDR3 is TGCAGTGCTAAAAATGACAGGGTGGGGGAAAAACTGTTTTTT. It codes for CSAKNDRVGEKLFF.